A selection of T cell receptor beta chains follows, all from one sample in a study of blood T cell repertoires in COVID-19. Sequenced by immunoSEQ multiplex PCR; TCRdb stores in-frame clones only, minus some. This table holds about 290,000 clones, 89% found once. The sequenced material came from PBMCs or T cells enriched from blood (not recorded which). The receptors come from a woman between 35 and 50 years old who had recovered from COVID-19. CDR3s include the opening cysteine and the closing phenylalanine or tryptophan. The order of the fields is D gene, J gene, V gene, clone size, CDR3 protein, CDR3 DNA. D genes are given only for firm matches. Clone size is shown for a subset of rows, as once, few, many or a class of expanded clone.

d_call: .; j_call: TRBJ2-5; v_call: TRBV14; clone_size: .; cdr3_aa: CASSQTDRAQYF; cdr3_nt: TGTGCCAGCAGCCAGACCGACCGGGCCCAGTACTTC
d_call: .; j_call: TRBJ2-5; v_call: TRBV9; clone_size: many; cdr3_aa: CASSVVSRGGRETQYF; cdr3_nt: TGTGCCAGCAGCGTAGTGTCCAGGGGAGGGAGAGAGACCCAGTACTTC
d_call: .; j_call: TRBJ1-1; v_call: TRBV24-1; clone_size: .; cdr3_aa: CATSGHRGEVTEAFF; cdr3_nt: TGTGCCACCAGTGGGCATCGGGGGGAAGTTACTGAAGCTTTCTTT
d_call: TRBD1; j_call: TRBJ1-2; v_call: TRBV4-2; clone_size: .; cdr3_aa: CASSPQGQGRDYGYTF; cdr3_nt: TGTGCCAGCAGCCCGCAGGGACAGGGGAGGGACTATGGCTACACCTTC
d_call: .; j_call: TRBJ1-4; v_call: TRBV30; clone_size: .; cdr3_aa: CAWSARRGFNEKLFF; cdr3_nt: TGTGCCTGGAGTGCTCGGAGGGGCTTTAATGAAAAACTGTTTTTT
d_call: TRBD1; j_call: TRBJ1-3; v_call: TRBV30; clone_size: .; cdr3_aa: CAWSVWGTVYSGNTIYF; cdr3_nt: TGTGCCTGGAGTGTCTGGGGGACAGTGTACTCTGGAAACACCATATATTTT
d_call: .; j_call: TRBJ2-7; v_call: TRBV12-2; clone_size: .; cdr3_aa: CASRHGSVAGTGPREQYF; cdr3_nt: TGTGCAAGTCGCCATGGCTCGGTTGCCGGGACAGGTCCTAGGGAGCAGTACTTC
d_call: TRBD1; j_call: TRBJ2-2; v_call: TRBV19; clone_size: .; cdr3_aa: CASREQGDLSNTGELFF; cdr3_nt: TGTGCCAGTAGGGAACAGGGGGACCTATCGAACACCGGGGAGCTGTTTTTT
d_call: .; j_call: TRBJ1-3; v_call: TRBV21-1; clone_size: .; cdr3_aa: CASSSGQGAVGNTIYF; cdr3_nt: TGTGCCAGCAGCTCAGGACAGGGGGCGGTCGGAAACACCATATATTTT
d_call: .; j_call: TRBJ2-7; v_call: TRBV27; clone_size: .; cdr3_aa: CASSLWAGSSYEQYF; cdr3_nt: TGTGCCAGCAGTTTGTGGGCGGGCAGCTCCTACGAGCAGTACTTC
d_call: .; j_call: TRBJ2-1; v_call: TRBV5-4; clone_size: .; cdr3_aa: CASSLVSDNEQFF; cdr3_nt: TGTGCCAGCAGCTTGGTATCGGACAATGAGCAGTTCTTC
d_call: TRBD1; j_call: TRBJ1-1; v_call: TRBV3-1/TRBV3-2; clone_size: .; cdr3_aa: CASSQGTGNTEAFF; cdr3_nt: TGTGCCAGCAGCCAGGGGACAGGGAACACTGAAGCTTTCTTT
d_call: .; j_call: TRBJ2-4; v_call: TRBV7-2; clone_size: .; cdr3_aa: CASSSRQNAKNIQYF; cdr3_nt: TGTGCCAGCAGCTCGCGACAGAACGCCAAAAACATTCAGTACTTC
d_call: TRBD2; j_call: TRBJ2-2; v_call: TRBV9; clone_size: .; cdr3_aa: CASSVWGEGAGELFF; cdr3_nt: TGTGCCAGCAGCGTATGGGGGGAGGGAGCCGGGGAGCTGTTTTTT
d_call: .; j_call: TRBJ1-3; v_call: TRBV6-5; clone_size: .; cdr3_aa: CASSIQSRSGNTIYF; cdr3_nt: TGTGCCAGCAGTATCCAGTCCCGCTCTGGAAACACCATATATTTT
d_call: .; j_call: TRBJ1-1; v_call: TRBV10-2; clone_size: .; cdr3_aa: CASTNFKLNTEAFF; cdr3_nt: TGCGCCAGCACTAATTTCAAGTTGAACACTGAAGCTTTCTTT
d_call: TRBD1; j_call: TRBJ2-7; v_call: TRBV20-1; clone_size: .; cdr3_aa: CSARQGHEQYF; cdr3_nt: TGCAGTGCAAGACAGGGCCACGAGCAGTACTTC
d_call: .; j_call: TRBJ2-7; v_call: TRBV30; clone_size: once; cdr3_aa: CAWSVGGVGYEQYF; cdr3_nt: TGTGCCTGGAGTGTGGGGGGAGTCGGCTACGAGCAGTACTTC
d_call: TRBD2; j_call: TRBJ2-1; v_call: TRBV9; clone_size: .; cdr3_aa: CASSVGSSGSSYNEQFF; cdr3_nt: TGTGCCAGCAGCGTAGGGTCCAGCGGGAGCTCCTACAATGAGCAGTTCTTC
d_call: TRBD2; j_call: TRBJ2-1; v_call: TRBV6-5; clone_size: .; cdr3_aa: CASSYSALAEYNEQFF; cdr3_nt: TGTGCCAGCAGTTACTCGGCACTAGCGGAGTACAATGAGCAGTTCTTC
d_call: .; j_call: TRBJ2-2; v_call: TRBV27; clone_size: .; cdr3_aa: CASTSWSPNTGELFF; cdr3_nt: TGTGCCAGCACCTCATGGAGTCCGAACACCGGGGAGCTGTTTTTT
d_call: .; j_call: TRBJ2-1; v_call: TRBV9; clone_size: .; cdr3_aa: CASSVGVGRNNEQFF; cdr3_nt: TGTGCCAGCAGCGTAGGTGTGGGCAGAAACAATGAGCAGTTCTTC
d_call: TRBD1; j_call: TRBJ1-1; v_call: TRBV27; clone_size: .; cdr3_aa: CASKKRGQGAGRTEAFF; cdr3_nt: TGTGCCAGCAAGAAAAGGGGACAGGGGGCGGGACGCACTGAAGCTTTCTTT
d_call: .; j_call: TRBJ1-1; v_call: TRBV25-1; clone_size: .; cdr3_aa: CASSPDLGEVEAFF; cdr3_nt: TGTGCCAGCAGCCCAGACCTCGGGGAAGTAGAAGCTTTCTTT
d_call: TRBD2; j_call: TRBJ2-2; v_call: TRBV29-1; clone_size: .; cdr3_aa: CSASNGLAGGKRTGELFF; cdr3_nt: TGCAGCGCCTCCAACGGACTAGCGGGGGGGAAGCGCACCGGGGAGCTGTTTTTT
d_call: TRBD2; j_call: TRBJ2-1; v_call: TRBV4-2; clone_size: .; cdr3_aa: CASSQAESSGRGNEQFF; cdr3_nt: TGTGCCAGCAGCCAAGCCGAGTCTAGCGGGAGAGGTAATGAGCAGTTCTTC
d_call: TRBD2; j_call: TRBJ2-1; v_call: TRBV3-1/TRBV3-2; clone_size: .; cdr3_aa: CASSQVILAAYNEQFF; cdr3_nt: TGTGCCAGCAGCCAAGTAATACTAGCGGCCTACAATGAGCAGTTCTTC
d_call: .; j_call: TRBJ1-1; v_call: TRBV15; clone_size: .; cdr3_aa: CATSRDLIAGSNTEAFF; cdr3_nt: TGTGCCACCAGCAGAGATTTGATTGCGGGGTCGAACACTGAAGCTTTCTTT
d_call: .; j_call: TRBJ1-2; v_call: TRBV20-1; clone_size: .; cdr3_aa: CSAQDNYGYTF; cdr3_nt: TGCAGTGCACAGGATAACTATGGCTACACCTTC
d_call: .; j_call: TRBJ1-5; v_call: TRBV18; clone_size: .; cdr3_aa: CASSPLDGGQPQHF; cdr3_nt: TGTGCCAGCTCACCTTTGGACGGGGGGCAGCCCCAGCATTTT
d_call: .; j_call: TRBJ1-3; v_call: TRBV3-1/TRBV3-2; clone_size: once; cdr3_aa: CASEGRSGNTIYF; cdr3_nt: TGTGCCAGCGAGGGCCGCTCTGGAAACACCATATATTTT
d_call: TRBD1; j_call: TRBJ2-5; v_call: TRBV29-1; clone_size: .; cdr3_aa: CSAGQGEGGETQYF; cdr3_nt: TGCAGCGCAGGACAGGGGGAAGGCGGAGAGACCCAGTACTTC
d_call: .; j_call: TRBJ1-3; v_call: TRBV3-1/TRBV3-2; clone_size: once; cdr3_aa: CASSQATGISGNTIYF; cdr3_nt: TGTGCCAGCAGCCAAGCTACAGGAATCTCTGGAAACACCATATATTTT
d_call: TRBD1; j_call: TRBJ1-6; v_call: TRBV5-4; clone_size: .; cdr3_aa: CASSLAGGTYNSPLHF; cdr3_nt: TGTGCCAGCAGCTTGGCAGGGGGCACATATAATTCACCCCTCCACTTT
d_call: TRBD1; j_call: TRBJ2-2; v_call: TRBV4-1; clone_size: few; cdr3_aa: CASSQFGQGSDQGELFF; cdr3_nt: TGCGCCAGCAGCCAATTCGGACAGGGGAGCGACCAGGGGGAGCTGTTTTTT
d_call: TRBD1; j_call: TRBJ1-1; v_call: TRBV15; clone_size: .; cdr3_aa: CATSREGDSEAFF; cdr3_nt: TGTGCCACCAGCAGAGAAGGGGACAGTGAAGCTTTCTTT
d_call: .; j_call: TRBJ2-2; v_call: TRBV18; clone_size: .; cdr3_aa: CASSPNGRGTGELFF; cdr3_nt: TGTGCCAGCTCACCAAACGGGAGAGGCACCGGGGAGCTGTTTTTT
d_call: .; j_call: TRBJ2-4; v_call: TRBV5-6; clone_size: .; cdr3_aa: CASSFGPPEGNIQYF; cdr3_nt: TGTGCCAGCAGCTTCGGCCCCCCGGAGGGGAACATTCAGTACTTC